This entry features one T cell receptor (beta chain) sequence. The sample is drawn from a study of technical replicates of blood from a few donors. TCRdb's table, derived via immunoSEQ multiplex PCR, lists solely in-frame clones and lacks some. The data hold about 15,000 clones, with approximately 81% observed a single time. In germline, CDR1 is SGHAT, CDR2 FQNNGV. V lost 0 bases, J lost 6 bases, and 5 bases stayed unmatched. This CDR3 has 15 amino acids. The sequence derives from a human donor in good health. Sequencing was performed on PBMCs. The gene calls are TRBV11-2 and TRBJ2-7, with TRBD1 matching over 10 bases. This CDR3 is CASSLEDRGRGEQYF. The CDR3 bases are TGTGCCAGCAGCTTAGAAGACAGGGGGCGCGGCGAGCAGTACTTC.